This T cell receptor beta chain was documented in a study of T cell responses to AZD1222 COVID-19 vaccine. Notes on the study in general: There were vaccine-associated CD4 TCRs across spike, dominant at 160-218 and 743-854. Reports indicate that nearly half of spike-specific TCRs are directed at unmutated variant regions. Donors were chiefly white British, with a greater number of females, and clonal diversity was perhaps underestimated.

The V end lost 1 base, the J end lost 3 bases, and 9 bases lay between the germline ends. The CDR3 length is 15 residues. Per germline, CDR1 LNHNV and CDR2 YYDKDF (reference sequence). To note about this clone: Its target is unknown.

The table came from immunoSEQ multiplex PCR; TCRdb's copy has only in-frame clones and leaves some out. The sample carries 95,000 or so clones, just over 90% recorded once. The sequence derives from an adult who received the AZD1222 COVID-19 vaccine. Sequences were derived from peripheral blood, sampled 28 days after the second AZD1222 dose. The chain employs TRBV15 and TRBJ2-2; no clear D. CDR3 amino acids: CATSRALVDTGELFF. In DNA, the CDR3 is TGTGCCACCAGCAGAGCTCTCGTAGACACCGGGGAGCTGTTTTTT.